The present TCR beta chain was sequenced within a study of T cells in tuberculosis. Study-level points and caveats: The stringent gate may have excluded weak CD1B-GMM tetramer binders.

Sequencing of TCR-alpha and TCR-beta chains was unpaired. Only in-frame clones appear in the TCRdb table, and some are missing; sequencing was by immunoSEQ multiplex PCR. The sample includes 85,000 to 100,000 clones, roughly 90% seen only once; the top ten take 1.5% to 2%. Cells were sorted from thawed PBMC rested overnight and stained with GMM-loaded CD1B tetramer, viability dye and anti-CD3. The lipid loaded on the CD1B tetramers was C32 glucose monomycolate from Rhodococcus equi. PBMC for tetramer sorting were first depleted of CD14-expressing monocytes. Each donor contributed roughly 100,000 sorted tetramer-negative cells. This clone was seen once. The receptor was derived from an adult woman with latent tuberculosis. The sample consisted of CD1b-GMM tetramer-negative cells sorted from PBMCs.

Here the CDR3 DNA reads TGTGCCAGCAGTTCCGGGACAGGAAACACCATATATTTT. Protein product: CASSSGTGNTIYF. The V gene is TRBV27, the J gene TRBJ1-3; D possibly corresponds to TRBD1 (6 bases). CDR3 length equals 13 residues. V gave up 4 bases and J gave up 4 bases, with 8 bases separating them. From germline, CDR1 is MNHEY and CDR2 SMNVEV (reference sequence).